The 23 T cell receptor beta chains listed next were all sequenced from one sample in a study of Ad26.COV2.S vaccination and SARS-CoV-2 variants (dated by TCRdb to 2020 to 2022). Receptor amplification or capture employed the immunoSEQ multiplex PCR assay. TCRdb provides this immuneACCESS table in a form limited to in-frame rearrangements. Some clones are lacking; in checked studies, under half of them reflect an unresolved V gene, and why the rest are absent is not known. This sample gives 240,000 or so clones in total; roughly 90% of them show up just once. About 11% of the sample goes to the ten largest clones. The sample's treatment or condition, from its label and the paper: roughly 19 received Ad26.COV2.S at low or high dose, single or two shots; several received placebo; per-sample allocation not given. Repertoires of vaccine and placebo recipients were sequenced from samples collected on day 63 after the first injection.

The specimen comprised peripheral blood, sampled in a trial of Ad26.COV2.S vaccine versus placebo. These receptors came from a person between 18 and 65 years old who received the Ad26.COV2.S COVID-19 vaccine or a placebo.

The CDR3 sequence is CASRETSTDTQYF. CDR3 nucleotides: TGTGCCAGCAGGGAGACTAGCACAGATACGCAGTATTTT. The chain combines TRBV5-4 with TRBJ2-3, with D unresolved. With 5 bases removed from V and 0 bases from J, the gap between germline ends came to 7 bases. The length of the CDR3 is 13 residues. CDR1 SGHNT and CDR2 YYREEE come from the germline V gene (reference sequence).

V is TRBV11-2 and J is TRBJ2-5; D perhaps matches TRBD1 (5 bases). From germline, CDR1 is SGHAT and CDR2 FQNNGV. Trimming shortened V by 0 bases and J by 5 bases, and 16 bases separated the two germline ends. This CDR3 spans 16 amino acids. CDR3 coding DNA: TGTGCCAGCAGCTTAGAAGGGGTTTCTTATGTGGAGACCCAGTACTTC. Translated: CASSLEGVSYVETQYF.

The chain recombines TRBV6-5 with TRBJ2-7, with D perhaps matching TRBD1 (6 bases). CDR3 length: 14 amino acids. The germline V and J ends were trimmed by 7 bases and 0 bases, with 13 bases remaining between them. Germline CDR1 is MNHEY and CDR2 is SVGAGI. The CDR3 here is CASIRDTNSYEQYF. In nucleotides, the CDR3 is TGTGCCAGCATCAGGGACACGAACTCCTACGAGCAGTACTTC.

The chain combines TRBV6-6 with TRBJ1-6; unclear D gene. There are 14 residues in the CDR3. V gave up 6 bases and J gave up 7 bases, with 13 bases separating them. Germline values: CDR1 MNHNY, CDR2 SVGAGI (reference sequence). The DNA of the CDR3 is TGTGCCAGCAGCAGCAACCTGGGAAATTCACCCCTCCACTTT. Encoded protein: CASSSNLGNSPLHF.

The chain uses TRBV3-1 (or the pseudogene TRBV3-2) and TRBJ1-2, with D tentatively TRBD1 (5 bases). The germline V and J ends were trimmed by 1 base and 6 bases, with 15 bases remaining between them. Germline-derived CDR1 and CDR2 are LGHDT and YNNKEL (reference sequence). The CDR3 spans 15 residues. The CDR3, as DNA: TGTGCCAGCAGCCAAGGCCCCCAGGGAGGGGATGGCTACACCTTC. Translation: CASSQGPQGGDGYTF.

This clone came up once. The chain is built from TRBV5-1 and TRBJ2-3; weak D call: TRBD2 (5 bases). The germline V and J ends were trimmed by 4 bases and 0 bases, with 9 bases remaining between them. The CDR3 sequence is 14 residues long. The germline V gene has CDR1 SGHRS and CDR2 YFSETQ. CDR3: CASSTGLSTDTQYF. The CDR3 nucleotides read TGCGCCAGCAGCACCGGACTGAGCACAGATACGCAGTATTTT.

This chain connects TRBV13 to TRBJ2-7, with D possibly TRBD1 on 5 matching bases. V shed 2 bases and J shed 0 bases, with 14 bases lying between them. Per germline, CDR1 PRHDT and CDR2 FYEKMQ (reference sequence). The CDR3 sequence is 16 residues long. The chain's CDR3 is CASSLTQGTGSYEQYF. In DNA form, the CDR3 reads TGTGCCAGCAGCTTAACTCAGGGCACGGGCTCCTACGAGCAGTACTTC.

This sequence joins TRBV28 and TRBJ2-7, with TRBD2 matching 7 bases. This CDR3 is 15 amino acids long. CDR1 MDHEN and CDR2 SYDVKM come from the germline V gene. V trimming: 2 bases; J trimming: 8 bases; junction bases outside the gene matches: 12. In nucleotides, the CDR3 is TGTGCCAGCAGTTTAACGGCGGGAGCGGCTTTCAAGCAGTACTTC. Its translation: CASSLTAGAAFKQYF.

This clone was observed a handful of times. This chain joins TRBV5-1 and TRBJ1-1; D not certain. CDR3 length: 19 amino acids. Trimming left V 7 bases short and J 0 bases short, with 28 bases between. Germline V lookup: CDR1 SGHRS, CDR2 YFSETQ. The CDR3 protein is CASPPPRPPIGPMNTEAFF. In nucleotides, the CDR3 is TGCGCCAGCCCCCCTCCCCGGCCGCCTATCGGACCCATGAACACTGAAGCTTTCTTT.

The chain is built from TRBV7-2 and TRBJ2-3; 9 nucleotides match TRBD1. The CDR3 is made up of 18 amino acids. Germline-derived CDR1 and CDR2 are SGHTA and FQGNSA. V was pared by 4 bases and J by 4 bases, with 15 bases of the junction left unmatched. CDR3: CASSSALHRGQNSDTQYF. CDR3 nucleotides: TGTGCCAGCAGCTCCGCCCTCCACAGGGGGCAGAATTCAGATACGCAGTATTTT.

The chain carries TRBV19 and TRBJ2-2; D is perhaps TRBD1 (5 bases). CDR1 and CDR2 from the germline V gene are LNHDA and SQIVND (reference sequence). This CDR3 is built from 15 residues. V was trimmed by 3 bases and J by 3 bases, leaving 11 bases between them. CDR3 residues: CASSIPGSDTGELFF. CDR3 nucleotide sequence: TGTGCCAGTAGTATCCCAGGGTCGGACACCGGGGAGCTGTTTTTT.

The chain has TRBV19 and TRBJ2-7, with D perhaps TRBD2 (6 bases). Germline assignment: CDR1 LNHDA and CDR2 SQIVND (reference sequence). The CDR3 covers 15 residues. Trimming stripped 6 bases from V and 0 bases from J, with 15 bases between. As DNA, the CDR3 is TGTGCCAGTAGCGGGGGTCTCACAAGCTCCTACGAGCAGTACTTC. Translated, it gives CASSGGLTSSYEQYF.

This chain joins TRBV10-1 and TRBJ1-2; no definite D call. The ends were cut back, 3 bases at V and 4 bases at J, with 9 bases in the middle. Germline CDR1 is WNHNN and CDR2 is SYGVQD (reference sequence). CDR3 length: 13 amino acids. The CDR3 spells CASSDSKFYGYTF. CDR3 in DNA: TGCGCCAGCAGTGACTCTAAGTTCTATGGCTACACCTTC.

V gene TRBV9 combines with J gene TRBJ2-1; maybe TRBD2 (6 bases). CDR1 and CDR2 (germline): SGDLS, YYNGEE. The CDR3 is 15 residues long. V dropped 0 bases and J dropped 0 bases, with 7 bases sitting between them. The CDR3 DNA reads TGTGCCAGCAGCGTAGGCGGGGCCTCCTACAATGAGCAGTTCTTC. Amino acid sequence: CASSVGGASYNEQFF. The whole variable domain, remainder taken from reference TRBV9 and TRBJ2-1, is DSGVTQTPKHLITATGQRVTLRCSPRSGDLSVYWYQQSLDQGLQFLIQYYNGEERAKGNILERFSAQQFPDLHSELNLSSLELGDSALYFCASSVGGASYNEQFFGPGTRLTVL.

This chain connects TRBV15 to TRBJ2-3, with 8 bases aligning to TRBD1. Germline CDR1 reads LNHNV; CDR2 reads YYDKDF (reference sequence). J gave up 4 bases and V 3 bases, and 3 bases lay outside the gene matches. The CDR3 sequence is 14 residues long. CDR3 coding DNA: TGTGCCACCAGCAGGGACAGGGCGGCAGATACGCAGTATTTT. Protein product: CATSRDRAADTQYF.

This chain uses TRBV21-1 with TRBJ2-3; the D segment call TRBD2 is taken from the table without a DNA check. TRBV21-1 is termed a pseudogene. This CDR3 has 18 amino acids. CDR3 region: CASSNSKRTSGGTDTQYF. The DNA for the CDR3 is TGTGCCAGCAGCAATTCTAAGCGCACCAGCGGAGGGACAGATACGCAGTATTTT.

The CDR3 nucleotides read TGTGCCAGCAGTTTCAGGGGGCTGGGCTATGGCTACACCTTC. It encodes CASSFRGLGYGYTF. This chain uses TRBV5-8 with TRBJ1-2, with 8 bases that match TRBD1. V was clipped by 5 bases and J by 4 bases; unmatched bases: 7. Germline CDR1 and CDR2: SGHTS and YDEGEE. CDR3 length: 14 amino acids.

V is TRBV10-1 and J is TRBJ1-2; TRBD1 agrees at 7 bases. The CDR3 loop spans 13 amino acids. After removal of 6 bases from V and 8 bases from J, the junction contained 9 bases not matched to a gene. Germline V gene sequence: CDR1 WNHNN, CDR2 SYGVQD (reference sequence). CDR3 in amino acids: CASSSSIGGGYTF. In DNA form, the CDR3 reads TGCGCCAGCAGCTCGAGTATAGGGGGCGGCTACACCTTC.

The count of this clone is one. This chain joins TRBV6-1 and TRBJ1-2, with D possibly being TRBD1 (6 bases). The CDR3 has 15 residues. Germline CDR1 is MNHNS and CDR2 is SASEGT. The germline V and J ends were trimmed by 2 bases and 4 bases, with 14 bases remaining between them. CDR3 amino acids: CASSEQEGGFYGYTF. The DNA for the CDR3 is TGTGCCAGCAGTGAACAAGAGGGGGGATTCTATGGCTACACCTTC.

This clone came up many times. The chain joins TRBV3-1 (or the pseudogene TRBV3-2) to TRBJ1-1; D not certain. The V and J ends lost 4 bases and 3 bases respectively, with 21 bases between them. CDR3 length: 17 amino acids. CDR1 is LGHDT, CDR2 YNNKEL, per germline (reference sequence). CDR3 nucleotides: TGTGCCAGCAGCCCTGCGGTTAGGGCCAGTCGGGACACTGAAGCTTTCTTT. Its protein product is CASSPAVRASRDTEAFF.

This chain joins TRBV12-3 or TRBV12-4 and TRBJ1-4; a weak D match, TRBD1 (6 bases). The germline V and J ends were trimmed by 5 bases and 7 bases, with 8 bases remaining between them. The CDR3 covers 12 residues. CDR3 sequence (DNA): TGTGCCAGCAGTCAAGGGGGTGAAAAACTGTTTTTT. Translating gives CASSQGGEKLFF.

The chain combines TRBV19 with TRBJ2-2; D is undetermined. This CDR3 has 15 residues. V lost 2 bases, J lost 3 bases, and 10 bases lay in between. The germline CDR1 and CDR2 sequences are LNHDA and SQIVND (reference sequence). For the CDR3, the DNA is TGTGCCAGTAGTATAAATGCGTTAGACACCGGGGAGCTGTTTTTT. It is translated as CASSINALDTGELFF.

The CDR3 loop is CASSVPGASEQYF. The CDR3 DNA follows: TGCGCCAGCAGTGTGCCGGGGGCGAGTGAGCAGTACTTC. This chain connects TRBV10-2 to TRBJ2-7; D is possibly TRBD1 or TRBD2 (6 bases each). V lost 4 bases and J lost 7, with 14 bases in between. The CDR3 consists of 13 residues. From germline, CDR1 is WSHSY and CDR2 SAAADI.